The 13 T cell receptor beta chains given below trace back to one sample, sequenced in a study of T cells in tuberculosis. TCRdb keeps only in-frame clones here, not all; method: immunoSEQ multiplex PCR. The sample includes 80,000 to 90,000 clones, under 95% of them seen just once. Cells were sorted from thawed PBMC rested overnight and stained with GMM-loaded CD1B tetramer, viability dye and anti-CD3. The lipid loaded on the CD1B tetramers was C32 glucose monomycolate from Rhodococcus equi. Sequencing input: CD1b-GMM tetramer-negative cells sorted from PBMCs. The source of these receptors is an adult woman with latent tuberculosis.

The chain employs TRBV4-1 and TRBJ1-3; D is perhaps TRBD1 (5 bases). Trimming shortened V by 0 bases and J by 0 bases, and 12 bases separated the two germline ends. The CDR3 has 17 amino acids. Germline V gene sequence: CDR1 MGHRA, CDR2 YSYEKL. CDR3 sequence: CASSQEKGLSSGNTIYF. The CDR3 coding sequence is TGCGCCAGCAGCCAAGAGAAGGGGTTGAGCTCTGGAAACACCATATATTTT.

The CDR3 nucleotides read TGTGCCAGCAGCGCCGGGACAGGGGGCAATGAGCAGTTCTTC. Encoded protein: CASSAGTGGNEQFF. V usage is TRBV5-5 and J usage is TRBJ2-1; 11 bases match TRBD1. CDR3 length equals 14 residues. Germline V gene lookup returns CDR1 SGHKS and CDR2 YYEKEE (reference sequence). J gave up 6 bases and V 4 bases, and 3 bases lay outside the gene matches.

The chain has TRBV4-1 and TRBJ1-5, with D unresolved. CDR3 length: 17 amino acids. Deletions cut 0 bases from V and 0 bases from J, with 12 bases between. CDR1 is MGHRA, CDR2 YSYEKL, per germline. The CDR3, as DNA: TGCGCCAGCAGCCAAGATCATGACACTTATAGCAATCAGCCCCAGCATTTT. It specifies CASSQDHDTYSNQPQHF.

The chain has TRBV7-3 and TRBJ2-1, with 9 bases identical to TRBD2. Germline V gene lookup returns CDR1 SGHTA and CDR2 FQGTGA. The V segment lost 5 bases and the J segment 4 bases; nucleotides outside the gene matches: 15. The length of the CDR3 is 18 residues. The chain's CDR3 is CASSINPLRGGRYNEQFF. The CDR3 DNA is TGTGCCAGCAGCATAAACCCCTTGCGGGGGGGACGTTACAATGAGCAGTTCTTC.

The table lists this clone with a few counts. Here the CDR3 DNA reads TGTGCCATCAGCCGAGCCGGTAGCGGGGGTGAGACCCAGTACTTC. Its translation is CAISRAGSGGETQYF. The chain has TRBV10-3 and TRBJ2-5; 9 positions agree with TRBD2. J lost 5 bases, V lost 6 bases, and 10 bases had no gene match. This CDR3 contains 15 residues. Germline CDR1 and CDR2: ENHRY and SYGVKD.

The chain employs TRBV4-2 and TRBJ2-3, with D unclear. The CDR3 contains 13 residues. Germline lookup yields CDR1 LGHNA and CDR2 YNFKEQ. V was cut by 3 bases and J by 2 bases, with 6 bases left in between. CDR3: CASSHEFTDTQYF. The CDR3, as DNA: TGTGCCAGCAGCCATGAGTTCACAGATACGCAGTATTTT.

The chain uses TRBV30 and TRBJ1-5, with 8 bases lining up with TRBD1. The CDR3 loop spans 14 amino acids. The germline gives CDR1 GTSNPN, CDR2 SVGIG (reference sequence). Trimming cost V 0 bases and J 5 bases; bases outside gene matches: 3. The CDR3 sequence is CAWSVMTGDQPQHF. The CDR3 DNA follows: TGTGCCTGGAGTGTGATGACAGGGGATCAGCCCCAGCATTTT.

The chain couples TRBV5-1 to TRBJ1-4; 7 nucleotides line up with TRBD1. Germline V lookup: CDR1 SGHRS, CDR2 YFSETQ. The CDR3 is 16 amino acids. With V trimmed by 0 bases and J by 5 bases, 7 bases remained unmatched. The CDR3 region has the DNA TGCGCCAGCAGCTTGGGCCCCTCGACAGGGAATGAAAAACTGTTTTTT. Its translation is CASSLGPSTGNEKLFF.

The chain is built from TRBV25-1 and TRBJ2-3; 7 bases fit TRBD2. Per the germline V gene, CDR1 is MGHDK and CDR2 is SYGVNS. Trimming removed 3 bases from V and 3 bases from J; junction bases left unmatched: 3. This CDR3 spans 14 amino acids. CDR3 protein: CASSDVGGTDTQYF. CDR3 in DNA: TGTGCCAGCAGTGATGTGGGGGGGACAGATACGCAGTATTTT.

V is TRBV6-6 and J is TRBJ2-7; maybe TRBD1 (5 bases). CDR3 length: 12 residues. Germline V gives CDR1 MNHNY, CDR2 SVGAGI (reference sequence). V lost 5 bases to trimming and J lost 7 bases, with 12 bases between them. The CDR3 DNA sequence: TGTGCCAGCAGTGTCAGGGTGGGAGAGCAGTACTTC. It codes for CASSVRVGEQYF.

This clone has just a few counts. J is TRBJ1-2 and V is TRBV9; D is ambiguous. CDR3 length: 15 residues. Looked up from germline, CDR1 is SGDLS and CDR2 is YYNGEE. With 0 bases removed from V and 2 bases from J, the gap between germline ends came to 11 bases. CDR3 DNA sequence: TGTGCCAGCAGCGTAGGACTCCCTGCGAACTATGGCTACACCTTC. It encodes CASSVGLPANYGYTF.

This chain connects TRBV4-2 to TRBJ2-2; D uncertain. The CDR3 sequence is 15 residues long. The germline gives CDR1 LGHNA, CDR2 YNFKEQ. The V gene lost 0 bases and the J gene lost 6 bases, with 11 bases spanning the gap. The DNA of the CDR3 is TGTGCCAGCAGCCAAGACCTCTCCCTCGCCGGGGAGCTGTTTTTT. Its translation is CASSQDLSLAGELFF.

This CDR3 is CAWGGSSGANVLTF. The CDR3 DNA reads TGTGCCTGGGGTGGGAGCTCTGGGGCCAACGTCCTGACTTTC. The chain employs TRBV30 and TRBJ2-6; D possibly corresponds to TRBD2 (5 bases). Trimming shortened V by 5 bases and J by 0 bases, and 8 bases separated the two germline ends. The CDR3 has 14 residues. CDR1 and CDR2 (germline): GTSNPN, SVGIG (reference sequence).